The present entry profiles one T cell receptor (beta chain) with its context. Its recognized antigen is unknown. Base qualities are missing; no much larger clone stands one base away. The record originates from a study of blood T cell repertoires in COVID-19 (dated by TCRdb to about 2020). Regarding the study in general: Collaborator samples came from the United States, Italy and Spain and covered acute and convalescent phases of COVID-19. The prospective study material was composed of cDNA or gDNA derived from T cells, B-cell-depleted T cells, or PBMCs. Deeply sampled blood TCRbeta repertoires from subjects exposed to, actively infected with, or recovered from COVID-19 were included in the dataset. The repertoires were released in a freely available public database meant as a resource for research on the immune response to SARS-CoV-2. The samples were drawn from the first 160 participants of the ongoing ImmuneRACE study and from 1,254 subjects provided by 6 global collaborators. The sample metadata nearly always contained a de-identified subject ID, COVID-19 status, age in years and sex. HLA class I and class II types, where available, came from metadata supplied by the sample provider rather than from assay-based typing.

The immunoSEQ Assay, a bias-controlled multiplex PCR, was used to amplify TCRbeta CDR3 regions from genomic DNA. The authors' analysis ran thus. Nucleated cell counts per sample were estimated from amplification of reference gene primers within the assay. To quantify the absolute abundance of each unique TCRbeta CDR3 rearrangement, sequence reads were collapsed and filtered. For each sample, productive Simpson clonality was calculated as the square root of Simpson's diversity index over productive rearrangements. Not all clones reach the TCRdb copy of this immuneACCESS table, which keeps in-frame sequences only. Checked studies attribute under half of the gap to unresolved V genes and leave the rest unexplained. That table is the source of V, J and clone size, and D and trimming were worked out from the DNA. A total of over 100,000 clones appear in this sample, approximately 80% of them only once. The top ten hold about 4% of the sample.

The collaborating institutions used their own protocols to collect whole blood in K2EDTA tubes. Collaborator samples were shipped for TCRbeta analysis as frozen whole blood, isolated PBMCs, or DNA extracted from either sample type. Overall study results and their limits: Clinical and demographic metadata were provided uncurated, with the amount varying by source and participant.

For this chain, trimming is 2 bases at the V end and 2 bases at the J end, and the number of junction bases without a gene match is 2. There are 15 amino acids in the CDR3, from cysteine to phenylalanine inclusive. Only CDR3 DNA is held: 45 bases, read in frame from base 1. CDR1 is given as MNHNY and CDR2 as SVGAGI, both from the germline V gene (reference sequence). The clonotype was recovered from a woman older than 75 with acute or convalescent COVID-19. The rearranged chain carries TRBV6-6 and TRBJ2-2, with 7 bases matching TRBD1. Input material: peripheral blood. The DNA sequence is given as TGTGCCAGCAGTTACGGGACAGCTAACACCGGGGAGCTGTTTTTT. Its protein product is CASSYGTANTGELFF.